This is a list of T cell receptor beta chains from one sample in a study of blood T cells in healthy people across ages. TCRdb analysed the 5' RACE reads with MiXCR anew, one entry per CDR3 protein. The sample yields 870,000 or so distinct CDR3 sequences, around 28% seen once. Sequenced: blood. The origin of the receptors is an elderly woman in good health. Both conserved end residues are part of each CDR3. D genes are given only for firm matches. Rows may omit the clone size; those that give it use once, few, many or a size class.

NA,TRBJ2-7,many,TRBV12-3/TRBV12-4,CASSLAGRGDRSSYEQYF,TGTGCCAGCAGTTTAGCCGGTAGAGGAGACCGGAGCTCCTACGAGCAGTACTTC
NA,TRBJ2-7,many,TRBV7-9,CASTNPAQGIYEQYF,TGTGCCAGCACCAACCCTGCCCAGGGGATATACGAGCAGTACTTC
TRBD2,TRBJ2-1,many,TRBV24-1,CATSDSLAGAYNEQFF,TGTGCCACCAGTGATTCTCTAGCGGGGGCATACAATGAGCAGTTCTTC
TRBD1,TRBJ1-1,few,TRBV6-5,CASYGTGRYTEAFF,TGTGCCAGCTATGGGACAGGGAGGTACACTGAAGCTTTCTTT
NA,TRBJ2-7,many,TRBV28,CASRQGTYEQYF,TGTGCCAGCAGGCAGGGGACCTACGAGCAGTACTTC
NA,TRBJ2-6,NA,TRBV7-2,CASSIRRSGANVLTF,TGTGCCAGCAGCATCAGGCGTTCTGGGGCCAACGTCCTGACTTTC
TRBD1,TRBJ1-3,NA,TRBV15,CATSRDRAGGGNTIYF,TGTGCCACCAGCAGAGATCGGGCAGGGGGGGGAAACACCATATATTTT
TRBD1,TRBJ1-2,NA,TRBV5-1,CASSSAVRGPIDLDYTF,TGCGCCAGCAGCTCAGCCGTGAGGGGGCCCATTGATTTGGACTACACCTTC
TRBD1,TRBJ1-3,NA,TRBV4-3,CASSQGQGAGNTIYF,TGCGCCAGCAGCCAAGGACAGGGAGCGGGAAACACCATATATTTT
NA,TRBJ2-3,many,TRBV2,CASGTRSTDTQYF,TGTGCCAGCGGGACACGGAGCACAGATACGCAGTATTTT
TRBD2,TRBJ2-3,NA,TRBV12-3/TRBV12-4,CASSLSRLAGSSTDTQYF,TGTGCCAGCAGTCTGAGCCGACTAGCGGGGTCTAGCACAGATACGCAGTATTTT
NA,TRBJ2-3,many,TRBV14,CASSQVTGADTQYF,TGTGCCAGCAGCCAAGTCACCGGGGCAGATACGCAGTATTTT
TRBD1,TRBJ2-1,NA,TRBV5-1,CASSLERTGVDEQFF,TGCGCCAGCAGCTTGGAAAGGACAGGGGTGGATGAGCAGTTCTTC
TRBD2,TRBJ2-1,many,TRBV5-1,CASSPGLAGGLGNEQFF,TGCGCCAGCAGCCCGGGACTAGCGGGGGGGCTGGGTAATGAGCAGTTCTTC
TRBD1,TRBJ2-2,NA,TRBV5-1,CASKPSDRVNTGELFF,TGCGCCAGCAAACCTTCGGACAGGGTGAACACCGGGGAGCTGTTTTTT
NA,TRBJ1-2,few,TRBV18,CASSPGASRGYTF,TGTGCCAGCTCACCGGGGGCCTCCCGTGGCTACACCTTC
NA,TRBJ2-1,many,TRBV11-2,CASSSFDEQFF,TGTGCCAGCAGCTCCTTCGATGAGCAGTTCTTC
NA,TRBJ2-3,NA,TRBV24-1,CATSDRQPPLADTQYF,TGTGCCACCAGTGACCGACAGCCTCCCCTCGCAGATACGCAGTATTTT
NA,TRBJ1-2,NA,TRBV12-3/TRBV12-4,CASSLSGGASGYTF,TGTGCCAGCAGTTTATCCGGGGGCGCCTCTGGCTACACCTTC
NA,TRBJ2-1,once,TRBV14,CASGQYTGFSYNEQFF,TGTGCCAGCGGCCAATACACAGGCTTCTCCTACAATGAGCAGTTCTTC
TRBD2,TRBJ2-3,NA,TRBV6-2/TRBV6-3,CASSYREGVGTDTQYF,TGTGCCAGCAGTTATCGGGAGGGGGTTGGCACAGATACGCAGTATTTT
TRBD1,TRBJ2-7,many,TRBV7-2,CASSRWTGAYYEQYF,TGTGCCAGCAGCAGATGGACAGGGGCCTACTACGAGCAGTACTTC
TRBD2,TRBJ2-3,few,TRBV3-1,CASSQETSGGSMYTQYF,TGTGCCAGCAGCCAAGAGACTAGCGGGGGTTCCATGTATACGCAGTATTTT
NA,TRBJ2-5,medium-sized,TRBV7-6,CASAKGRQETQYF,TGTGCCAGCGCTAAGGGGAGACAAGAGACCCAGTACTTC
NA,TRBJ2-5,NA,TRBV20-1,CSARAMGGWETQYF,TGCAGTGCTAGAGCCATGGGGGGTTGGGAGACCCAGTACTTC
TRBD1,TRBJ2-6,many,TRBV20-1,CSAATGTGGVIHTANVLTF,TGCAGTGCCGCGACCGGGACAGGGGGCGTCATTCATACGGCCAACGTCCTGACTTTC
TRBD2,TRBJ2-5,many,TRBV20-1,CSARDSGTSGGFETQYF,TGCAGTGCTAGAGACTCCGGCACTAGCGGGGGGTTTGAGACCCAGTACTTC
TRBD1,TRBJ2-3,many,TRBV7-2,CASSGRGQVTDTQYF,TGTGCCAGCTCGGGTAGGGGACAGGTTACAGATACGCAGTATTTT
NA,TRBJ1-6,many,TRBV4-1,CASSQPSTGLEPLHF,TGCGCCAGCAGCCAACCTTCAACAGGGCTGGAACCCCTCCACTTT
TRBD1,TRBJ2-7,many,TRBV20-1,CSARGQKVIYEQYF,TGCAGTGCTAGGGGACAGAAGGTTATCTACGAGCAGTACTTC
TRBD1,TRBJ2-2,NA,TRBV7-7,CASSPFTGAFGELFF,TGTGCTAGCAGTCCTTTTACAGGGGCTTTCGGGGAGCTGTTTTTT
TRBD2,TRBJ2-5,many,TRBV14,CASSQDQISGGLQETQYF,TGTGCCAGCAGCCAAGATCAAATTAGCGGGGGCCTACAAGAGACCCAGTACTTC
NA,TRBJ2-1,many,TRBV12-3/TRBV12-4,CASTRRALAYNEQFF,TGTGCCAGCACCCGAAGGGCGCTAGCGTACAATGAGCAGTTCTTC
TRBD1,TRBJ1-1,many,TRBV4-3,CASSQGGVVRQGAPLDTEAFF,TGCGCCAGCAGCCAAGGAGGTGTTGTGAGACAGGGGGCACCACTTGACACTGAAGCTTTCTTT
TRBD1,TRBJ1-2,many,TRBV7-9,CASSLAPGRGGYGYTF,TGTGCCAGCAGCTTAGCGCCTGGCAGGGGGGGCTATGGCTACACCTTC
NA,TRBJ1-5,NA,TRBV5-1,CASSLVSGLNQPQHF,TGCGCCAGCAGCTTGGTGTCCGGACTTAATCAGCCCCAGCATTTT
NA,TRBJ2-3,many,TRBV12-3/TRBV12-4,CASSSPSADTQYF,TGTGCCAGCAGTTCGCCGTCGGCAGATACGCAGTATTTT
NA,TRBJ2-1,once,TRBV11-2,CASTVPEGRGEQFF,TGTGCCAGCACTGTACCGGAGGGCCGGGGTGAGCAGTTCTTC
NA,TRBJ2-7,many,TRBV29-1,CSVADPAGQYF,TGCAGCGTTGCGGATCCCGCGGGGCAGTACTTC
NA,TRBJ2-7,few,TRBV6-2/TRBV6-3,CASNGRGWRYEQYF,TGTGCCAGCAATGGCAGGGGCTGGCGGTACGAGCAGTACTTC
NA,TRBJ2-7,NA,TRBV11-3,CASSHDLEGEQYF,TGTGCCAGCAGCCACGACCTGGAGGGCGAGCAGTACTTC
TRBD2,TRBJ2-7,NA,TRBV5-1,CASSRLAGVSYEQYF,TGCGCCAGCAGCAGACTAGCGGGAGTATCCTACGAGCAGTACTTC